This passage covers 17 T cell receptor beta chains from one sample sequenced in a study of blood T cell repertoires in COVID-19. Data came from immunoSEQ multiplex PCR; TCRdb stores just in-frame clones and leaves some out. The sample records fewer than 120,000 clones, roughly four fifths being singletons. Sequencing was carried out using peripheral blood. These receptors all come from a woman in her fifties or sixties with acute or convalescent COVID-19.

The rearrangement joins TRBV28 to TRBJ2-7, with 10 positions matching TRBD1. Germline CDR1 MDHEN, CDR2 SYDVKM. The V gene end was trimmed by 1 base and the J gene end by 6 bases; junction bases not matched to a gene: 6. This CDR3 spans 15 amino acids. The CDR3 region is CASSLYGTGVGEQYF. DNA for the CDR3: TGTGCCAGCAGTTTATATGGGACAGGGGTTGGCGAGCAGTACTTC. The full variable domain, its missing parts supplied by reference TRBV28 and TRBJ2-7, is DVKVTQSSRYLVKRTGEKVFLECVQDMDHENMFWYRQDPGLGLRLIYFSYDVKMKEKGDIPEGYSVSREKKERFSLILESASTNQTSMYLCASSLYGTGVGEQYFGPGTRLTVT.

This clone was seen just once. The J gene is TRBJ2-1, the V gene TRBV12-1; the table's D call TRBD1 went unverified against the DNA. TRBV12-1 is reported as a pseudogene. The CDR3 covers 17 residues. CDR3 in DNA: TGTGCCAGCAGCCCGCGGGCCAGGGGGGAGGTCTACAATGAGCAGTTCTTC. It specifies CASSPRARGEVYNEQFF.

This chain uses TRBV5-4 with TRBJ2-5, with TRBD1 matching over 8 bases. V lost 4 bases, J lost 3 bases, and 2 bases stayed unmatched. CDR1 and CDR2 from the germline V gene are SGHNT and YYREEE (reference sequence). CDR3 length: 13 residues. CDR3 DNA sequence: TGTGCCAGCAGCCGGGGACAGGAAGAGACCCAGTACTTC. Residues: CASSRGQEETQYF.

This rearrangement joins TRBV30 to TRBJ1-4; TRBD1 aligns across 7 bases. V shed 0 bases and J 5 bases; nucleotides not matched to a gene: 12. The CDR3 runs 17 residues. Germline V gives CDR1 GTSNPN, CDR2 SVGIG (reference sequence). The CDR3 sequence: CAWSVKSLDRRNEKLFF. In DNA, the CDR3 is TGTGCCTGGAGTGTAAAGTCGTTGGACAGGAGGAATGAAAAACTGTTTTTT.

The sample holds a few counts of this clone. V usage is TRBV20-1 and J usage is TRBJ2-3, with 9 positions matching TRBD2. The trim removed 3 bases at V and 2 bases at J, leaving 6 bases unmatched. Germline values: CDR1 DFQATT, CDR2 SNEGSKA (reference sequence). This CDR3 is 15 amino acids long. Here the CDR3 reads CSASGAGGLTDTQYF. CDR3 nucleotide sequence: TGCAGTGCTAGTGGAGCGGGGGGTCTCACAGATACGCAGTATTTT.

This clone was observed a handful of times. The genes are TRBV5-1 and TRBJ1-6; D gene uncertain. The CDR3 loop spans 14 amino acids. The V and J ends lost 2 bases and 5 bases respectively, with 8 bases between them. CDR1 and CDR2 (germline): SGHRS, YFSETQ. The CDR3 is CASSFDIDNSPLHF. CDR3 sequence (DNA): TGCGCCAGCAGCTTCGACATAGATAATTCACCCCTCCACTTT.

The chain has TRBV7-9 and TRBJ1-5, with TRBD1 matching 7 bases. This CDR3 region has 14 residues. Germline CDR1 reads SEHNR; CDR2 reads FQNEAQ (reference sequence). J gave up 3 bases and V 4 bases, and 3 bases lay outside the gene matches. The CDR3 bases are TGTGCCAGCAGCTGGGACAGCTCCAATCAGCCCCAGCATTTT. Its protein product is CASSWDSSNQPQHF.

The chain recombines TRBV3-1 (or the pseudogene TRBV3-2) with TRBJ1-4; D perhaps matches TRBD1 (6 bases). V gave up 3 bases and J gave up 6 bases, with 17 bases separating them. CDR3 size: 16 residues. Germline CDR1 LGHDT, CDR2 YNNKEL (reference sequence). CDR3 sequence (DNA): TGTGCCAGCAGCCAGGCCATCGGGGGGGGCCATGAAAAACTGTTTTTT. The encoded protein is CASSQAIGGGHEKLFF.

In its sample, this clone was seen a few times. V and J are TRBV27 and TRBJ1-5; the match to TRBD1 covers 9 bases. This CDR3 is built from 14 residues. The V and J ends lost 4 bases and 7 bases, in that order; junction bases with no gene match: 5. Germline values: CDR1 MNHEY, CDR2 SMNVEV (reference sequence). Written as DNA, the CDR3 is TGTGCCAGCAGTTCGGGACAGGGAACCCAGCCCCAGCATTTT. This translates into CASSSGQGTQPQHF.

The gene calls are TRBV2 and TRBJ1-4; D might be TRBD1 (5 bases). This CDR3 is built from 15 residues. The germline V gene encodes CDR1 SNHLY and CDR2 FYNNEI. V was cut by 4 bases and J by 8 bases, with 17 bases left in between. In DNA form, the CDR3 reads TGTGCCAGCAGTGGTTCGGGGAGGGGAGGGGAAAAACTGTTTTTT. Its protein product is CASSGSGRGGEKLFF.

This rearrangement joins TRBV6-5 to TRBJ2-7; the D gene is possibly TRBD1 (6 bases). CDR3 size: 15 residues. The germline gives CDR1 MNHEY, CDR2 SVGAGI. Trimming shortened V by 7 bases and J by 4 bases, and 20 bases separated the two germline ends. The CDR3 DNA reads as TGTGCCAGCAATCCACAGGGTACTTCAATTTACGAGCAGTACTTC. It yields the protein CASNPQGTSIYEQYF.

The V gene is TRBV4-3, the J gene TRBJ2-1, with 7 bases fitting TRBD2. Germline V gene sequence: CDR1 LGHNA, CDR2 YSLEER. The CDR3 length is 16 residues. V shed 1 base, J shed 10 bases, and the junction held 13 bases outside the gene matches. The CDR3 reads CASSQAGTTQHAEQFF. CDR3 sequence (DNA): TGCGCCAGCAGCCAAGCCGGGACTACTCAACACGCGGAGCAGTTCTTC.

The chain uses TRBV4-1 and TRBJ2-1, with D unresolved. Germline V gives CDR1 MGHRA, CDR2 YSYEKL. Trimming removed 6 bases from V and 3 bases from J, with 15 bases in between. The CDR3 runs to 15 residues. The CDR3 sequence is CASSLPGRLYNEQFF. CDR3 coding DNA: TGCGCCAGCAGTCTTCCCGGTCGCCTCTACAATGAGCAGTTCTTC.

This rearrangement joins TRBV15 to TRBJ1-4, with 10 nucleotides matching TRBD1. With V trimmed by 6 bases and J by 8 bases, 9 bases remained unmatched. Germline CDR1 is LNHNV and CDR2 is YYDKDF (reference sequence). This CDR3 has 15 residues. DNA of the CDR3: TGTGCCACCAGGTCGGGACAGGGGATAGGGGAAAAACTGTTTTTT. This translates into CATRSGQGIGEKLFF.

The chain joins TRBV15 to TRBJ2-3; the D is unclear. This CDR3 has 13 residues. CDR1 LNHNV and CDR2 YYDKDF come from the germline V gene (reference sequence). The ends were cut back, 3 bases at V and 4 bases at J, with 8 bases in the middle. The CDR3 sequence: CATSRLDPDTQYF. CDR3 in DNA: TGTGCCACCAGCAGGCTAGATCCAGATACGCAGTATTTT.

V gene TRBV6-6 combines with J gene TRBJ2-3; maybe TRBD1 (6 bases). CDR1 is MNHNY and CDR2 is SVGAGI in the germline V gene (reference sequence). This CDR3 is built from 14 residues. With 4 bases removed from V and 4 bases from J, the gap between germline ends came to 12 bases. The DNA for the CDR3 is TGTGCCAGCAGTTGGACAGACAGGCCAGATACGCAGTATTTT. The encoded protein is CASSWTDRPDTQYF.

The chain couples TRBV28 to TRBJ1-6, with 9 bases identical to TRBD1. Trimming took 5 bases from V and 7 from J; bases not matched to a gene: 6. Germline V CDR1 and CDR2: MDHEN, SYDVKM. CDR3 length: 15 amino acids. CDR3 sequence reads: CASSPWTGANSPLHF. CDR3 in DNA: TGTGCCAGCAGTCCCTGGACAGGGGCAAATTCACCCCTCCACTTT.